A single sample is the source of the 30 T cell receptor beta chains below, sequenced in a study of T cells in Graves' hyperthyroidism and ophthalmopathy. Amplified regions were TCR beta CDR3 sequences from RNA transcripts. Primed by the HTBI set, a first-round RT-PCR was run on the TCR CDR3. One entry per CDR3 protein, called by TCRdb with MiXCR from the multiplex PCR reads. Among hundreds of thousands of distinct CDR3 sequences listed, 15% to 20% were seen once. The material sequenced was blood. The receptors were gathered from a man between 35 and 55 years old with Graves' ophthalmopathy.

This chain uses TRBV24-1 with TRBJ2-3, with D unresolved. The CDR3 has 14 amino acids. Germline V gene data show CDR1 as KGHDR and CDR2 as SFDVKD. V was pared by 4 bases and J by 5 bases, with 12 bases between. CDR3: CATSERSAGDTQYF. The CDR3 coding sequence is TGTGCCACCAGTGAACGATCAGCAGGAGATACGCAGTATTTT.

This clonotype appeared many times. This sequence joins TRBV5-1 and TRBJ2-7; the D is unclear. In germline, CDR1 is SGHRS, CDR2 YFSETQ. The germline V and J ends were trimmed by 0 bases and 5 bases, with 15 bases remaining between them. There are 15 residues in the CDR3. This chain's CDR3 is CASSLASSSGHEQYF. The CDR3, as DNA: TGCGCCAGCAGCTTGGCCTCCTCGTCAGGCCACGAGCAGTACTTC. Looking up the rest from reference TRBV5-1 and TRBJ2-7 gives the full variable domain: KAGVTQTPRYLIKTRGQQVTLSCSPISGHRSVSWYQQTPGQGLQFLFEYFSETQRNKGNFPGRFSGRQFSNSRSEMNVSTLELGDSALYLCASSLASSSGHEQYFGPGTRLTVT.

This clonotype was found many times. As DNA, the CDR3 is TGTGCCAGCTCGGCCCCGTCCGCCCTCTACGAGCAGTACTTC. The encoded protein is CASSAPSALYEQYF. The chain links TRBV7-9 to TRBJ2-7; D gene uncertain. CDR1 SEHNR and CDR2 FQNEAQ come from the germline V gene (reference sequence). The CDR3 spans 14 residues. V was trimmed by 8 bases and J by 3 bases, leaving 17 bases between them.

Many counts were recorded for this clonotype. The CDR3 protein is CASSSGAPALETQYF. CDR3 nucleotide sequence: TGTGCCAGCAGCTCTGGGGCCCCTGCCTTGGAGACCCAGTACTTC. The chain recombines TRBV11-2 with TRBJ2-5, with D perhaps matching TRBD1 (5 bases). V lost 4 bases and J 5 bases, leaving 17 bases between the germline ends. CDR3 size: 15 residues. The germline V gene encodes CDR1 SGHAT and CDR2 FQNNGV.

This clonotype was detected many times. This chain links TRBV9 with TRBJ2-1, with 9 nucleotides matching TRBD2. Germline assignment: CDR1 SGDLS and CDR2 YYNGEE. The ends lost 0 bases at V and 5 bases at J; junction bases unmatched: 3. There are 15 residues in the CDR3. CDR3 coding DNA: TGTGCCAGCAGCGTAGCGATAGCGGGAGACAATGAGCAGTTCTTC. Translating gives CASSVAIAGDNEQFF.

This clonotype occurred once. The rearrangement links TRBV12-3 or TRBV12-4 to TRBJ2-1; D unresolved. CDR3 length: 12 residues. Trimming left V 4 bases short and J 10 bases short, with 11 bases between. The CDR3 is CASSSLRTEQFF. For the CDR3, the DNA is TGTGCCAGCAGTTCCTTAAGGACCGAGCAGTTCTTC.

This clonotype occurred a few times. CDR3 loop: CASIPQGGDTYNEQFF. The CDR3 DNA follows: TGTGCCAGCATTCCTCAAGGGGGGGACACCTACAATGAGCAGTTCTTC. The V gene is TRBV2, the J gene TRBJ2-1; possible D gene TRBD2, 7 bases. Germline loops: CDR1 SNHLY, CDR2 FYNNEI. This CDR3 contains 16 residues. The V end was cut by 7 bases, the J end by 2 bases, with 18 bases between.

The CDR3 bases are TGTGCCAGCAGCTTCGGCAGAATGAACACTGAAGCTTTCTTT. Protein product: CASSFGRMNTEAFF. V gene TRBV7-2 combines with J gene TRBJ1-1; D is uncertain. In germline, CDR1 is SGHTA, CDR2 FQGNSA. Trimming removed 3 bases from V and 0 bases from J, with 8 bases in between. This CDR3 comprises 14 residues.

Only a few counts were recorded for this clonotype. This chain joins TRBV5-4 and TRBJ2-1; no definite D call. CDR1 is SGHNT and CDR2 is YYREEE in the germline V gene (reference sequence). Trimming pared 4 bases from V and 6 bases from J, leaving 14 bases between. The CDR3 extends over 14 amino acids. The CDR3 DNA follows: TGTGCCAGCAGCCAATACCCGCCTGGCAATGAGCAGTTCTTC. It specifies CASSQYPPGNEQFF. The full variable domain, its missing parts supplied by reference TRBV5-4 and TRBJ2-1, is ETGVTQSPTHLIKTRGQQVTLRCSSQSGHNTVSWYQQALGQGPQFIFQYYREEENGRGNFPPRFSGLQFPNYSSELNVNALELDDSALYLCASSQYPPGNEQFFGPGTRLTVL.

This chain links TRBV7-2 with TRBJ2-7, with D possibly being TRBD1 (5 bases). Germline loops: CDR1 SGHTA, CDR2 FQGNSA. This CDR3 comprises 13 residues. Trimming took 5 bases from V and 6 from J, leaving 14 bases between them. This chain's CDR3 is CASSIQERAEQYF. The CDR3 nucleotides read TGTGCCAGCAGCATACAGGAAAGGGCCGAGCAGTACTTC.

The chain has TRBV14 and TRBJ2-7, with D maybe TRBD2 (6 bases). Trimming stripped 4 bases from V and 3 bases from J, with 16 bases between. Germline V gene sequence: CDR1 SGHDN, CDR2 FVKESK. The length of the CDR3 is 15 residues. CDR3 protein: CASSRSTSILYEQYF. DNA of the CDR3: TGTGCCAGCAGCCGAAGTACTAGCATCCTCTACGAGCAGTACTTC.

This chain connects TRBV6-2 or TRBV6-3 to TRBJ1-4; 9 bases agree with TRBD1. V lost 6 bases and J lost 11; bases outside the gene matches: 7. The CDR3 sequence is 13 residues long. Germline V lookup: CDR1 MNHEY, CDR2 SVGEGT. The CDR3 protein is CASSRDRASKLFF. DNA for the CDR3: TGTGCCAGCAGCCGGGACAGGGCCTCTAAACTGTTTTTT.

The chain's CDR3 is CSVALTGDYGYTF. As DNA, the CDR3 is TGCAGCGTTGCTCTAACGGGGGACTATGGCTACACCTTC. The rearrangement links TRBV29-1 to TRBJ1-2, with D perhaps TRBD1 (5 bases). Germline CDR1 and CDR2: SQVTM and ANQGSEA. CDR3 length equals 13 residues. Trimming shortened V by 4 bases and J by 3 bases, and 12 bases separated the two germline ends.

This clonotype was counted between two and nine times. V usage is TRBV2 and J usage is TRBJ2-2; 7 nucleotides align to TRBD1. V was pared by 6 bases and J by 0 bases, with 7 bases of the junction left unmatched. The CDR3 spans 16 residues. CDR1 SNHLY and CDR2 FYNNEI come from the germline V gene. The CDR3 bases are TGTGCCAGCAGGGCGAGACAGGGACCGAACACCGGGGAGCTGTTTTTT. Its translation: CASRARQGPNTGELFF.

J is TRBJ2-1 and V is TRBV10-3; D ambiguous. The CDR3 runs 12 residues. The germline V gene has CDR1 ENHRY and CDR2 SYGVKD. Trimming stripped 5 bases from V and 8 bases from J, with 10 bases between. In DNA form, the CDR3 reads TGTGCCATCAGTCCCGGTGGCTATGAGCAGTTCTTC. As protein: CAISPGGYEQFF.

The chain employs TRBV16 and TRBJ2-3, with D possibly being TRBD1 or TRBD2 (5 bases each). V lost 2 bases, J lost 7 bases, and 10 bases lay in between. The CDR3 length is 13 residues. Germline V gives CDR1 KGHSY, CDR2 FQNENV. The CDR3 region is CASSQEGLHTQYF. For the CDR3, the DNA is TGTGCCAGCAGCCAAGAGGGGTTACATACGCAGTATTTT.

In nucleotides, the CDR3 is TGCAGCGTTGCTCCGACAGAGACCCAGTACTTC. It yields the protein CSVAPTETQYF. This rearrangement joins TRBV29-1 to TRBJ2-5; D not resolved. CDR1 and CDR2 (germline): SQVTM, ANQGSEA. Between the trimmed V and J ends, which lost 4 bases and 4 bases, there was a span of 7 bases. This CDR3 is built from 11 residues.

This clonotype has at least ten counts. The chain is built from TRBV20-1 and TRBJ1-5; weak D call: TRBD1 (5 bases). The V gene's germline CDR1 is DFQATT and CDR2 SNEGSKA (reference sequence). V was shortened by 3 bases and J by 9 bases, with 12 bases between the two germline ends. The CDR3 is 12 amino acids. The CDR3 DNA is TGCAGTGCTAGCGACAGTGGTGGGCCCCAGCATTTT. Translated: CSASDSGGPQHF.

This clonotype occurred many times. V is TRBV9 and J is TRBJ2-3; TRBD2 agrees at 7 bases. This CDR3 contains 16 residues. CDR1 is SGDLS and CDR2 is YYNGEE in the germline V gene. Trimming cost V 2 bases and J 2 bases; bases outside gene matches: 8. CDR3 sequence (DNA): TGTGCCAGCAGCGTCCTAGCGGCAGGCCCCACAGATACGCAGTATTTT. This sequence encodes CASSVLAAGPTDTQYF.

The gene calls are TRBV11-3 and TRBJ2-5; 9 nucleotides align to TRBD1. The V and J ends lost 4 bases and 5 bases, in that order; junction bases with no gene match: 5. CDR1 SGHNT and CDR2 YENEEA come from the germline V gene. The CDR3 has 14 residues. Here the CDR3 DNA reads TGTGCCAGCAGCTCGGGACAGGGTGCGGAGACCCAGTACTTC. Its translation is CASSSGQGAETQYF.

This clonotype came up a few times. The CDR3 nucleotides are TGCGCCAGCAGCCGCCCTGGTTGGTTAAACACTGAAGCTTTCTTT. Its protein is CASSRPGWLNTEAFF. This chain uses TRBV4-1 with TRBJ1-1, with unresolved D. The germline V gene has CDR1 MGHRA and CDR2 YSYEKL. There are 15 residues in the CDR3. V was pared by 4 bases and J by 2 bases, with 14 bases between.

This clonotype appeared many times. In DNA, the CDR3 is TGTGCCAGCAGCGACAGGGGGCCCGGTCAGCCCCAGCATTTT. Its translation is CASSDRGPGQPQHF. The chain links TRBV6-2 or TRBV6-3 to TRBJ1-5, with TRBD1 matching 10 bases. Germline values: CDR1 MNHEY, CDR2 SVGEGT. The CDR3 is 14 residues long. V shed 6 bases, J shed 6 bases, and the junction held 5 bases outside the gene matches.

This clonotype has a single count. This chain connects TRBV7-9 to TRBJ1-3, with 7 bases identical to TRBD1. Germline-derived CDR1 and CDR2 are SEHNR and FQNEAQ (reference sequence). Trimming cost V 5 bases and J 3 bases; bases outside gene matches: 7. The CDR3 has 15 residues. CDR3 DNA: TGTGCCAGCAGCCGCCCTCGACAGGGTGGAAACACCATATATTTT. Its protein is CASSRPRQGGNTIYF.

This clonotype was detected only a few times. The chain joins TRBV30 to TRBJ2-4; the match to TRBD2 covers 8 bases. The trim removed 3 bases at V and 6 bases at J, leaving 4 bases unmatched. The germline V gene has CDR1 GTSNPN and CDR2 SVGIG (reference sequence). The CDR3 spans 13 residues. This chain's CDR3 is CAWRIGGGNIQYF. As DNA, the CDR3 is TGTGCCTGGAGGATCGGGGGGGGAAACATTCAGTACTTC.

The V call is TRBV9, the J call TRBJ2-5; D is perhaps TRBD1 (5 bases). Trimming cost V 0 bases and J 2 bases, with 11 bases left between them. The CDR3 is 15 amino acids. Looked up from germline, CDR1 is SGDLS and CDR2 is YYNGEE. CDR3 nucleotide sequence: TGTGCCAGCAGCGTAGGGGCCAGGGAACAAGAGACCCAGTACTTC. Translating it yields CASSVGAREQETQYF. The full variable domain, with the rest looked up from reference TRBV9 and TRBJ2-5, is DSGVTQTPKHLITATGQRVTLRCSPRSGDLSVYWYQQSLDQGLQFLIQYYNGEERAKGNILERFSAQQFPDLHSELNLSSLELGDSALYFCASSVGAREQETQYFGPGTRLLVL.

This clonotype was observed a handful of times. The chain links TRBV20-1 to TRBJ1-1, with 8 nucleotides matching TRBD1. CDR1 DFQATT and CDR2 SNEGSKA come from the germline V gene (reference sequence). CDR3 length: 12 amino acids. With V trimmed by 5 bases and J by 7 bases, 6 bases remained unmatched. The CDR3: CSASGGSFEAFF. The CDR3 coding sequence is TGCAGTGCTTCAGGGGGCAGCTTTGAAGCTTTCTTT.

This clonotype turned up a few times. The CDR3 region is CASSQGRGGRLLNEQFF. CDR3 coding DNA: TGTGCCAGCAGCCAAGGTCGGGGCGGGAGGCTACTCAATGAGCAGTTCTTC. The V gene is TRBV14, the J gene TRBJ2-1, with 8 bases identical to TRBD2. Losses at the gene ends were 1 base for V and 6 bases for J; bases not matched to a gene: 11. The CDR3 sequence is 17 residues long. Germline lookup yields CDR1 SGHDN and CDR2 FVKESK.

This clonotype was picked up a small number of times. The chain links TRBV12-3 or TRBV12-4 to TRBJ2-5; no clear D gene. Between the trimmed V and J ends, which lost 6 bases and 2 bases, there was a span of 16 bases. This CDR3 is 15 amino acids long. Here the CDR3 reads CASRAGDGSQETQYF. The CDR3, as DNA: TGTGCCAGCAGAGCTGGCGACGGGTCTCAAGAGACCCAGTACTTC.

This rearrangement joins TRBV7-2 to TRBJ2-1; no definite D call. The CDR3 sequence is 11 residues long. V was pared by 4 bases and J by 9 bases, with 7 bases between. Germline CDR1 reads SGHTA; CDR2 reads FQGNSA. In DNA, the CDR3 is TGTGCCAGCAGCTCCCCGATTGAGCAGTTCTTC. The encoded protein is CASSSPIEQFF.

The chain combines TRBV4-1 with TRBJ2-1, with D uncertain. This CDR3 spans 15 amino acids. Germline V lookup: CDR1 MGHRA, CDR2 YSYEKL. V was trimmed by 3 bases and J by 0 bases, leaving 9 bases between them. DNA for the CDR3: TGCGCCAGCAGCCAGTCCGAAAGCTCCTACAATGAGCAGTTCTTC. Encoded protein: CASSQSESSYNEQFF.